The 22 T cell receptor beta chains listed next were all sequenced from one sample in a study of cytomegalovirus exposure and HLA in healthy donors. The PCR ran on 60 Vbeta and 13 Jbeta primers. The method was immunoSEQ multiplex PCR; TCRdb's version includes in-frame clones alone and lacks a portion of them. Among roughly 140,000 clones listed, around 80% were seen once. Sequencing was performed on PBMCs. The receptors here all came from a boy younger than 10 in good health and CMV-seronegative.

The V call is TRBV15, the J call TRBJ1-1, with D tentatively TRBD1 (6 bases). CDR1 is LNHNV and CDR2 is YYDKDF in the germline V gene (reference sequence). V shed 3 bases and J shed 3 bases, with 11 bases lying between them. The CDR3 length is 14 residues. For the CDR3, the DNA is TGTGCCACCAGCAGCAGGGGTTGGGACACTGAAGCTTTCTTT. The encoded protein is CATSSRGWDTEAFF.

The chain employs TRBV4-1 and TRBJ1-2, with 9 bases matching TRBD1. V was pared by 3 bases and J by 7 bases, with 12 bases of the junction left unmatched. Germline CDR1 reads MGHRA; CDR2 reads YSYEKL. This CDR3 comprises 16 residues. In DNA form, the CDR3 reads TGCGCCAGCAGCCATGTGGGACAGGGACTAAGAGGTGGCTACACCTTC. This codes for CASSHVGQGLRGGYTF.

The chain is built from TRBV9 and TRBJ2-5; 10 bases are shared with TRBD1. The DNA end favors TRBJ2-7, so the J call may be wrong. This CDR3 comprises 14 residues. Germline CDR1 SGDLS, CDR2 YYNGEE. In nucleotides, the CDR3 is TGTGCCAGCAGCTATCGGGGACAGGGGTACGAGCAGTACTTC. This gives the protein CASSYRGQGYEQYF.

In DNA form, the CDR3 reads TGCGCCAGCCGGACAGGGGGTAGCACAGATACGCAGTATTTT. This sequence encodes CASRTGGSTDTQYF. The chain couples TRBV4-1 to TRBJ2-3; 10 nucleotides agree with TRBD1. After removal of 8 bases from V and 0 bases from J, the junction contained 2 bases not matched to a gene. The CDR3 spans 14 residues. Germline CDR1 and CDR2: MGHRA and YSYEKL.

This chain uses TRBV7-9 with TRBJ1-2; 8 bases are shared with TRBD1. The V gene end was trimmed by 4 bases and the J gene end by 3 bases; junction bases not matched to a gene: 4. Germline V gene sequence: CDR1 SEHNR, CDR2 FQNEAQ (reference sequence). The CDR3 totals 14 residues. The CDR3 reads CASSSTGVHYGYTF. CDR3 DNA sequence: TGTGCCAGCAGCTCGACAGGGGTACACTATGGCTACACCTTC.

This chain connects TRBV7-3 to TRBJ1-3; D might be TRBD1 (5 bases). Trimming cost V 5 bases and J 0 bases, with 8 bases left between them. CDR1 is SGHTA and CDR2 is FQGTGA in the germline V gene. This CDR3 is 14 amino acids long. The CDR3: CASSAQGSGNTIYF. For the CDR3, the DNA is TGTGCCAGCAGCGCTCAGGGCTCTGGAAACACCATATATTTT.

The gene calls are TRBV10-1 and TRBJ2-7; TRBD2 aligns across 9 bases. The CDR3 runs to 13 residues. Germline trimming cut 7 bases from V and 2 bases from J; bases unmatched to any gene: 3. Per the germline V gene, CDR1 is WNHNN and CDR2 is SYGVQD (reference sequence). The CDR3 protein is CASTSGVPYEQYF. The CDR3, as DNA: TGCGCCAGCACTAGCGGGGTACCCTACGAGCAGTACTTC.

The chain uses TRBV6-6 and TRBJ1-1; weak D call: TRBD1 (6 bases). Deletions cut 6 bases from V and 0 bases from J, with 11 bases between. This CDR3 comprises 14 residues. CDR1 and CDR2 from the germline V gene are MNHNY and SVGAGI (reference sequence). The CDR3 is CASRGGGLNTEAFF. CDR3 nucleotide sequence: TGTGCCAGCAGAGGGGGGGGATTGAACACTGAAGCTTTCTTT.

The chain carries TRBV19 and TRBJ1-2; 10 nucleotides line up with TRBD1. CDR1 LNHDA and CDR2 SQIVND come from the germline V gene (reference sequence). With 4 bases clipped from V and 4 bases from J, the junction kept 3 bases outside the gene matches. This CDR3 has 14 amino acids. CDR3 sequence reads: CASSNRTGGYGYTF. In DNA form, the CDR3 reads TGTGCCAGTAGTAATAGGACAGGGGGCTATGGCTACACCTTC. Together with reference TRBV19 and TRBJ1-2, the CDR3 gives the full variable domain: DGGITQSPKYLFRKEGQNVTLSCEQNLNHDAMYWYRQDPGQGLRLIYYSQIVNDFQKGDIAEGYSVSREKKESFPLTVTSAQKNPTAFYLCASSNRTGGYGYTFGSGTRLTVV.

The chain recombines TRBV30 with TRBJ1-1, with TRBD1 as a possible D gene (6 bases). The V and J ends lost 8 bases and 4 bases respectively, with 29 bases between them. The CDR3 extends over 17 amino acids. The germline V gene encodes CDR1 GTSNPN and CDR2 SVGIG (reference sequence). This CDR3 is CAATNGQRRVGATEAFF. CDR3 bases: TGTGCCGCTACAAACGGACAGAGACGCGTCGGGGCCACTGAAGCTTTCTTT.

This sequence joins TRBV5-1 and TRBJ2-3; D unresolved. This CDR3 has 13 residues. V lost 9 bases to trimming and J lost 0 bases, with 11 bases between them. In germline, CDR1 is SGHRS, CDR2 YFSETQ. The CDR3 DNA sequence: TGCGCCACCGGGTCCGGCAGCACAGATACGCAGTATTTT. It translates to CATGSGSTDTQYF. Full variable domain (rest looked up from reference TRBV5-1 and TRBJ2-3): KAGVTQTPRYLIKTRGQQVTLSCSPISGHRSVSWYQQTPGQGLQFLFEYFSETQRNKGNFPGRFSGRQFSNSRSEMNVSTLELGDSALYLCATGSGSTDTQYFGPGTRLTVL.

DNA for the CDR3: TGTGCCAGCAGTCCCGGGACAGGACAATCCTACGAGCAGTACTTC. Translating it yields CASSPGTGQSYEQYF. The V and J genes are TRBV28 and TRBJ2-7, with 8 positions matching TRBD1. The length of the CDR3 is 15 residues. Per germline, CDR1 MDHEN and CDR2 SYDVKM. V shed 5 bases and J 1 base; nucleotides not matched to a gene: 7.

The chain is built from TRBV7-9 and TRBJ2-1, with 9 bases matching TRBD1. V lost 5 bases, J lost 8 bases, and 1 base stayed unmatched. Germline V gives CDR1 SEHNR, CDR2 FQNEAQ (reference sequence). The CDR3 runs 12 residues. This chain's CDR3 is CASSRTGDEQFF. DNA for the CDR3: TGTGCCAGCAGCAGGACAGGGGATGAGCAGTTCTTC.

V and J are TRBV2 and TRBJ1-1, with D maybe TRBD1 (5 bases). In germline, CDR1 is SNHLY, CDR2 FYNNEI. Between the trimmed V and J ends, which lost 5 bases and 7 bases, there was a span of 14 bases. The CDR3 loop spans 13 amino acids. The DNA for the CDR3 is TGTGCCAGCAGTTCTCCCCACGGGGGTGAAGCTTTCTTT. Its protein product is CASSSPHGGEAFF.

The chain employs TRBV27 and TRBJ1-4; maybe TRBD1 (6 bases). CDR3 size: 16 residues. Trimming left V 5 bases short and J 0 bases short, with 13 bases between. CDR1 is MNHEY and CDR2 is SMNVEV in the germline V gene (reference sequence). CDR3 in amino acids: CASSPRTATTNEKLFF. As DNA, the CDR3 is TGTGCCAGCAGTCCCCGGACAGCTACAACTAATGAAAAACTGTTTTTT.

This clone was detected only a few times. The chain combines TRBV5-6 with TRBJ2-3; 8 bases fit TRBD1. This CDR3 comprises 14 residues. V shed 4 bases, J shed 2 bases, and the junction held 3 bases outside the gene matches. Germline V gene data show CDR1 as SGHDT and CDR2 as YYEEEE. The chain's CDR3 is CASSMQGATDTQYF. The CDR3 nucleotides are TGTGCCAGCAGCATGCAGGGGGCCACAGATACGCAGTATTTT.

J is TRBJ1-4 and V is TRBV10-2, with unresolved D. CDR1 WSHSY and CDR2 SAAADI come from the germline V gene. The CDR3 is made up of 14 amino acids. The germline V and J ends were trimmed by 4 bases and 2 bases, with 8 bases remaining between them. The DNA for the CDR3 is TGCGCCAGCAGTGGTTGGCAGACTAATGAAAAACTGTTTTTT. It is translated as CASSGWQTNEKLFF.

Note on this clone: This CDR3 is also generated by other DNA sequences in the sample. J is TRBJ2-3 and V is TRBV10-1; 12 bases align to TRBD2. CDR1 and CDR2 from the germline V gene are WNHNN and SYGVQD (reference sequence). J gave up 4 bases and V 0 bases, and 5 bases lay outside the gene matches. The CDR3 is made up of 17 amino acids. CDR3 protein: CASSESALAGGSDTQYF. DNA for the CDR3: TGCGCCAGCAGTGAGTCCGCACTAGCGGGAGGTTCAGATACGCAGTATTTT.

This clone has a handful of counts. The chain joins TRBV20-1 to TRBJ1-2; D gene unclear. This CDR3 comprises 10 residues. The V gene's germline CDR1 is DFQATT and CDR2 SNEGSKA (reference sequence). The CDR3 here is CCGVGYGYTF. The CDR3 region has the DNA TGCTGCGGGGTTGGCTATGGCTACACCTTC.

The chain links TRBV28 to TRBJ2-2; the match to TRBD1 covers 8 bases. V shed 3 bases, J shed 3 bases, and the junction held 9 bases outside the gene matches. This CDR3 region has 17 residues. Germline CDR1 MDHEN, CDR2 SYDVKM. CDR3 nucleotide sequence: TGTGCCAGCAGTTTTCCCCGGGCAGGGGGCTACACCGGGGAGCTGTTTTTT. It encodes CASSFPRAGGYTGELFF.

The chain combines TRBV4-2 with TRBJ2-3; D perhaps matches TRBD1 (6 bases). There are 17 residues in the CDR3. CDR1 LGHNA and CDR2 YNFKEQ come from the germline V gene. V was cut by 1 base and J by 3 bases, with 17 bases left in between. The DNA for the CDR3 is TGTGCCAGCAGCCAAGGGGTGGGGGCAGAACAGACAGATACGCAGTATTTT. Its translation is CASSQGVGAEQTDTQYF.

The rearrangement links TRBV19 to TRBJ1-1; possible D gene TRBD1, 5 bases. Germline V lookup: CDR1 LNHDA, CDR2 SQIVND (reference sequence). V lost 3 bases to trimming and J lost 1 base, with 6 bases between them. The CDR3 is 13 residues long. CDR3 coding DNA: TGTGCCAGTAGTATTGGGGCGAACACTGAAGCTTTCTTT. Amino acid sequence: CASSIGANTEAFF.